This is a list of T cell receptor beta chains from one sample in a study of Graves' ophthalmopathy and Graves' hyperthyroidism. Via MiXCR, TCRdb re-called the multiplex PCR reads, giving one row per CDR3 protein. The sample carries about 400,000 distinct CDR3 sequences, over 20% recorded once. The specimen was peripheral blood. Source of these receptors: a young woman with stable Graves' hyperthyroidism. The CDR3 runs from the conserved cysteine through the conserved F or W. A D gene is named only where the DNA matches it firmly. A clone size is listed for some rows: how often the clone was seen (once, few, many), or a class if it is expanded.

cdr3_aa: CASSLGRGLQETQYF
cdr3_nt: TGTGCCAGCAGTTTAGGCAGGGGGTTACAAGAGACCCAGTACTTC
d_call: TRBD1
clone_size: many
j_call: TRBJ2-5
v_call: TRBV12-3/TRBV12-4

cdr3_aa: CSASGTGTGELFF
cdr3_nt: TGCAGTGCTAGTGGGACAGGGACCGGGGAGCTGTTTTTT
d_call: TRBD1
clone_size: -
j_call: TRBJ2-2
v_call: TRBV20-1

cdr3_aa: CASSRDREETQYF
cdr3_nt: TGTGCCAGCAGCCGGGACAGGGAAGAGACCCAGTACTTC
d_call: TRBD1
clone_size: many
j_call: TRBJ2-5
v_call: TRBV19

cdr3_aa: CAISETGGDQPQHF
cdr3_nt: TGTGCCATCAGTGAAACAGGCGGGGATCAGCCCCAGCATTTT
d_call: -
clone_size: many
j_call: TRBJ1-5
v_call: TRBV10-3

cdr3_aa: CASTLIGGQGSGNTIYF
cdr3_nt: TGTGCCAGCACCCTGATTGGCGGACAGGGGTCTGGAAACACCATATATTTT
d_call: TRBD1
clone_size: -
j_call: TRBJ1-3
v_call: TRBV6-1

cdr3_aa: CASSPPTSEVSYEQYF
cdr3_nt: TGTGCCAGCAGCCCACCAACTTCAGAGGTTTCCTACGAGCAGTACTTC
d_call: -
clone_size: many
j_call: TRBJ2-7
v_call: TRBV5-6

cdr3_aa: CASSLQRGEGQPQHF
cdr3_nt: TGTGCCAGCAGTTTACAACGGGGAGAAGGACAGCCCCAGCATTTT
d_call: -
clone_size: -
j_call: TRBJ1-5
v_call: TRBV12-3/TRBV12-4

cdr3_aa: CASSPIAGDEQYF
cdr3_nt: TGTGCCAGCAGCCCCATAGCGGGAGATGAGCAGTACTTC
d_call: TRBD2
clone_size: many
j_call: TRBJ2-7
v_call: TRBV28

cdr3_aa: CASSYVTTTEAFF
cdr3_nt: TGTGCCAGCAGTTATGTTACGACCACTGAAGCTTTCTTT
d_call: -
clone_size: once
j_call: TRBJ1-1
v_call: TRBV6-2/TRBV6-3

cdr3_aa: CASSFHGGLHSYEQYF
cdr3_nt: TGTGCCAGCAGCTTTCACGGGGGTCTGCACTCGTACGAGCAGTACTTC
d_call: -
clone_size: -
j_call: TRBJ2-7
v_call: TRBV5-5

cdr3_aa: CASSLRQGTVSGANVLTF
cdr3_nt: TGTGCCAGCAGTTTAAGGCAGGGAACCGTCTCTGGGGCCAACGTCCTGACTTTC
d_call: -
clone_size: -
j_call: TRBJ2-6
v_call: TRBV12-3/TRBV12-4

cdr3_aa: CASSASGGVYTEAFF
cdr3_nt: TGTGCCAGCAGCGCGAGTGGGGGAGTGTATACTGAAGCTTTCTTT
d_call: -
clone_size: many
j_call: TRBJ1-1
v_call: TRBV7-2

cdr3_aa: CASSPQTGHQETQYF
cdr3_nt: TGTGCCAGCAGCCCACAGACAGGGCATCAAGAGACCCAGTACTTC
d_call: TRBD1
clone_size: many
j_call: TRBJ2-5
v_call: TRBV7-2

cdr3_aa: CSARDLLGSQETQYF
cdr3_nt: TGCAGTGCTAGAGATCTGTTGGGCAGTCAAGAGACCCAGTACTTC
d_call: -
clone_size: many
j_call: TRBJ2-5
v_call: TRBV20-1

cdr3_aa: CASKGQNTLMGYTF
cdr3_nt: TGTGCCAGCAAAGGGCAGAACACACTTATGGGCTACACCTTC
d_call: -
clone_size: -
j_call: TRBJ1-2
v_call: TRBV6-1

cdr3_aa: CAWFPLAGESPVRNVLTF
cdr3_nt: TGTGCCTGGTTTCCACTAGCGGGAGAATCCCCAGTGAGGAACGTCCTGACTTTC
d_call: TRBD2
clone_size: many
j_call: TRBJ2-6
v_call: TRBV30

cdr3_aa: CASSQDKGNGYTF
cdr3_nt: TGTGCCAGCAGCCAGGACAAGGGGAATGGCTACACCTTC
d_call: -
clone_size: many
j_call: TRBJ1-2
v_call: TRBV7-8

cdr3_aa: CASSELSGTAWSDTQYF
cdr3_nt: TGTGCCAGCAGCGAATTATCCGGGACTGCGTGGTCAGATACGCAGTATTTT
d_call: -
clone_size: few
j_call: TRBJ2-3
v_call: TRBV9

cdr3_aa: CASSRAGTGFSPLHF
cdr3_nt: TGTGCCAGCAGCCGAGCTGGGACAGGGTTTTCACCCCTCCACTTT
d_call: TRBD1
clone_size: many
j_call: TRBJ1-6
v_call: TRBV7-9

cdr3_aa: CASSLEVRRPQHF
cdr3_nt: TGTGCCAGCAGCCTCGAAGTTCGGCGGCCCCAGCATTTT
d_call: -
clone_size: few
j_call: TRBJ1-5
v_call: TRBV28

cdr3_aa: CASSPLGGGYEQYF
cdr3_nt: TGTGCCAGCAGTCCATTAGGGGGGGGGTACGAGCAGTACTTC
d_call: -
clone_size: many
j_call: TRBJ2-7
v_call: TRBV6-5

cdr3_aa: CAWSRDRSSYNSPLHF
cdr3_nt: TGTGCCTGGAGTAGGGACCGCAGCTCCTATAATTCACCCCTCCACTTT
d_call: -
clone_size: many
j_call: TRBJ1-6
v_call: TRBV30

cdr3_aa: CASTATGESSYEQYF
cdr3_nt: TGTGCCAGCACCGCGACAGGTGAAAGCTCCTACGAGCAGTACTTC
d_call: -
clone_size: -
j_call: TRBJ2-7
v_call: TRBV12-3/TRBV12-4

cdr3_aa: CASSPGQDGFYTF
cdr3_nt: TGCGCCAGCAGCCCGGGACAGGATGGCTTCTACACCTTC
d_call: TRBD1
clone_size: many
j_call: TRBJ1-2
v_call: TRBV5-1

cdr3_aa: CASSGIQGEAFF
cdr3_nt: TGTGCCAGCAGTGGGATACAGGGTGAGGCTTTCTTT
d_call: -
clone_size: many
j_call: TRBJ1-1
v_call: TRBV6-1

cdr3_aa: CASIELEGGYNEQFF
cdr3_nt: TGTGCCAGCATCGAACTGGAGGGCGGGTACAATGAGCAGTTCTTC
d_call: -
clone_size: many
j_call: TRBJ2-1
v_call: TRBV6-5

cdr3_aa: CAISGGTGSSYEQYF
cdr3_nt: TGTGCCATCAGTGGAGGGACAGGGAGCTCCTACGAGCAGTACTTC
d_call: TRBD1
clone_size: many
j_call: TRBJ2-7
v_call: TRBV10-3

cdr3_aa: CASSLGGRVRETQYF
cdr3_nt: TGTGCCAGCAGTTTGGGCGGGAGGGTTCGGGAGACCCAGTACTTC
d_call: TRBD2
clone_size: many
j_call: TRBJ2-5
v_call: TRBV12-3/TRBV12-4

cdr3_aa: CSAREGSNQPQHF
cdr3_nt: TGCAGTGCTAGGGAGGGCTCTAATCAGCCCCAGCATTTT
d_call: -
clone_size: -
j_call: TRBJ1-5
v_call: TRBV20-1

cdr3_aa: CASSLLDNYEQYF
cdr3_nt: TGTGCCAGCAGTTTATTGGACAACTACGAGCAGTACTTC
d_call: -
clone_size: many
j_call: TRBJ2-7
v_call: TRBV28

cdr3_aa: CASSSSDRGNIKYF
cdr3_nt: TGTGCCAGCAGCTCATCGGACAGGGGGAACATTAAGTACTTC
d_call: TRBD1
clone_size: many
j_call: TRBJ2-4
v_call: TRBV7-2

cdr3_aa: CASSPQGISGNTIYF
cdr3_nt: TGTGCCAGCAGTCCTCAGGGGATATCCGGAAACACCATATATTTT
d_call: -
clone_size: many
j_call: TRBJ1-3
v_call: TRBV6-1

cdr3_aa: CASLRDTWTGELFF
cdr3_nt: TGTGCCAGCCTCCGGGACACCTGGACCGGGGAGCTGTTTTTT
d_call: -
clone_size: many
j_call: TRBJ2-2
v_call: TRBV12-3/TRBV12-4

cdr3_aa: CASSFRGAQPQHF
cdr3_nt: TGTGCCAGCAGCTTTAGAGGGGCTCAGCCCCAGCATTTT
d_call: -
clone_size: many
j_call: TRBJ1-5
v_call: TRBV7-2

cdr3_aa: CASSLWGAHRLAISGELFF
cdr3_nt: TGTGCCAGCAGTTTATGGGGGGCGCACAGACTAGCGATATCCGGGGAGCTGTTTTTT
d_call: TRBD2
clone_size: -
j_call: TRBJ2-2
v_call: TRBV27

cdr3_aa: CSASGLLFGQPQHF
cdr3_nt: TGCAGTGCTAGCGGCCTCCTATTTGGCCAGCCCCAGCATTTT
d_call: -
clone_size: few
j_call: TRBJ1-5
v_call: TRBV20-1

cdr3_aa: CASRQGTGTEAFF
cdr3_nt: TGTGCCAGTAGACAGGGGACGGGCACTGAAGCTTTCTTT
d_call: TRBD1
clone_size: many
j_call: TRBJ1-1
v_call: TRBV19

cdr3_aa: CASSPGTTKYF
cdr3_nt: TGTGCCAGCAGCCCCGGGACAACTAAGTACTTC
d_call: -
clone_size: few
j_call: TRBJ2-4
v_call: TRBV6-1

cdr3_aa: CASSLVRFEETQYF
cdr3_nt: TGCGCCAGCAGCTTGGTCAGGTTTGAGGAGACCCAGTACTTC
d_call: -
clone_size: many
j_call: TRBJ2-5
v_call: TRBV5-1

cdr3_aa: CASSPTSGRVVRETQYF
cdr3_nt: TGTGCCAGCTCCCCCACTAGCGGGAGGGTTGTTCGAGAGACCCAGTACTTC
d_call: TRBD2
clone_size: many
j_call: TRBJ2-5
v_call: TRBV18

cdr3_aa: CASSRRRDISYEQYF
cdr3_nt: TGTGCCAGCAGCCGACGAAGGGACATTTCCTACGAGCAGTACTTC
d_call: -
clone_size: many
j_call: TRBJ2-7
v_call: TRBV7-2

cdr3_aa: CASSLGDTLYEQYF
cdr3_nt: TGTGCCAGCAGTTTGGGGGACACCCTCTACGAGCAGTACTTC
d_call: -
clone_size: few
j_call: TRBJ2-7
v_call: TRBV27

cdr3_aa: CSASSLAGLAYEQYF
cdr3_nt: TGCAGTGCTAGCTCTCTAGCGGGCCTAGCCTACGAGCAGTACTTC
d_call: TRBD2
clone_size: many
j_call: TRBJ2-7
v_call: TRBV20-1

cdr3_aa: CAWSPAGYWAFF
cdr3_nt: TGTGCCTGGAGCCCGGCAGGGTATTGGGCTTTCTTT
d_call: -
clone_size: many
j_call: TRBJ1-1
v_call: TRBV30

cdr3_aa: CASSFPRVKNIQYF
cdr3_nt: TGTGCCAGCAGTTTCCCCAGGGTCAAAAACATTCAGTACTTC
d_call: -
clone_size: few
j_call: TRBJ2-4
v_call: TRBV12-3/TRBV12-4

cdr3_aa: CASSISRDMNTEAFF
cdr3_nt: TGTGCCAGTAGTATAAGTAGGGACATGAACACTGAAGCTTTCTTT
d_call: -
clone_size: many
j_call: TRBJ1-1
v_call: TRBV19

cdr3_aa: CASSLGTSGYGYTF
cdr3_nt: TGTGCCAGCAGTTTGGGGACCAGCGGCTATGGCTACACCTTC
d_call: -
clone_size: -
j_call: TRBJ1-2
v_call: TRBV12-3/TRBV12-4